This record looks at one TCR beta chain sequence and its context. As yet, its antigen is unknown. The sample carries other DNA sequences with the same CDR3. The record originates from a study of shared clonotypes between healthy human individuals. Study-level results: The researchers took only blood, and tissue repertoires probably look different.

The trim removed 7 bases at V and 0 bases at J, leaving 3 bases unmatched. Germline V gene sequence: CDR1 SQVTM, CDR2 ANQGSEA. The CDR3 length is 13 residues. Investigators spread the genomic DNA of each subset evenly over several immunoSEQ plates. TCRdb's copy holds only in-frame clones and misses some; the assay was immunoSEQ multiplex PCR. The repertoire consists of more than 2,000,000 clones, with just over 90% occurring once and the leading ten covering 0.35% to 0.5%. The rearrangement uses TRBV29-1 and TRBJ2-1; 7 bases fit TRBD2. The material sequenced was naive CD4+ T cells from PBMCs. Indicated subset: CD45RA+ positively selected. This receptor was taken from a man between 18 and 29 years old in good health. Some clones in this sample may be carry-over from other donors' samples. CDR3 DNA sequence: TGCAGCGCATGGACTAGCTCCTACAATGAGCAGTTCTTC. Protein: CSAWTSSYNEQFF.